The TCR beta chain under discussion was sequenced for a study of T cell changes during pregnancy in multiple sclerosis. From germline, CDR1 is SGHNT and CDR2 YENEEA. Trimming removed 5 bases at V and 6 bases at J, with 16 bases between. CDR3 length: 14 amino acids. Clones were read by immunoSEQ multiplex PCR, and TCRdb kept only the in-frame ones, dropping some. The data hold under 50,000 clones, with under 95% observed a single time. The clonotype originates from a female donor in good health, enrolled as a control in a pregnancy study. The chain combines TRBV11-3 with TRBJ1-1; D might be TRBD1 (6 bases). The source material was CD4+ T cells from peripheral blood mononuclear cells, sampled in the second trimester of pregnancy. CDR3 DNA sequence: TGTGCCAGCAGCCCCCCCGACAGGCCCTCTGAAGCTTTCTTT. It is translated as CASSPPDRPSEAFF.